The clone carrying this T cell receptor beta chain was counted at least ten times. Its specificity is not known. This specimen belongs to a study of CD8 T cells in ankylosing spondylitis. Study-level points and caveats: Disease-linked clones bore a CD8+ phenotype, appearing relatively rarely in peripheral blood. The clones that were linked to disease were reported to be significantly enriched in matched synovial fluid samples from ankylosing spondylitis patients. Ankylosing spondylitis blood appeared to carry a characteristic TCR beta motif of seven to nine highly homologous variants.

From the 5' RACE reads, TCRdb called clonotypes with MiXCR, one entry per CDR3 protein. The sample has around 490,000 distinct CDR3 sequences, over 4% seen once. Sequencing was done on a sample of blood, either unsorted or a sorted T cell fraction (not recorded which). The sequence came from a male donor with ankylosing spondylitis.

The CDR3 is CASSSFRQGAEYEQYF. Written as DNA, the CDR3 is TGTGCCAGCAGTTCCTTTCGACAGGGGGCCGAGTACGAGCAGTACTTC. This rearrangement joins TRBV12-3 or TRBV12-4 to TRBJ2-7; 10 bases fit TRBD1. The CDR3 covers 16 residues. Trimming took 4 bases from V and 4 from J; bases not matched to a gene: 10.